Sequencing of this TCR beta chain was carried out in a study of identical twins. Findings and caveats of the study: Twins' excess sharing was less marked for out-of-frame beta sequences.

This clonotype has a handful of counts. What it binds is unknown. Losses at the gene ends were 5 bases for V and 10 bases for J; bases not matched to a gene: 7. The CDR3 consists of 13 residues. Germline lookup yields CDR1 DFQATT and CDR2 SNEGSKA (reference sequence). A single record per CDR3 protein comes from TCRdb applying MiXCR to the 5' RACE reads. The sample holds 1.5 million to 2 million distinct CDR3 sequences, about 32% seen once. The chain joins TRBV20-1 to TRBJ2-1; 11 bases fit TRBD2. Material: cord blood. This clonotype originated in a newborn girl in good health. In DNA, the CDR3 is TGCAGTGCTTCCGGACTAGCGGGCCCCGAGCAGTTCTTC. Protein sequence: CSASGLAGPEQFF.